This TCR beta chain originates from a study of response to subunit inactivated influenza vaccine. Points from the study as a whole: That few new T cells are recruited by each seasonal influenza vaccination was the authors' suggestion.

A single record per CDR3 protein comes from TCRdb applying MiXCR to the RT-PCR reads. The table includes roughly 780,000 distinct CDR3 sequences, about 18% detected once. The CDR3 has 15 amino acids. The V and J ends lost 5 bases and 4 bases, in that order; junction bases with no gene match: 4. Germline V gene sequence: CDR1 SEHNR, CDR2 FQNEAQ (reference sequence). Comments on this clonotype: The antigen remains undetermined.

This material consisted of PBMCs from blood, taken 5 days after vaccination. This sequence joins TRBV7-9 and TRBJ2-1, with 11 bases lining up with TRBD2. The TCR originated in a man aged 45-65 years who received an inactivated influenza vaccine. This chain's CDR3 is CASSNRTSGYNEQFF. DNA of the CDR3: TGTGCCAGCAGCAATCGGACTAGCGGGTACAATGAGCAGTTCTTC. The entire variable domain, with the rest obtained from reference TRBV7-9 and TRBJ2-1, is as follows: DTGVSQNPRHKITKRGQNVTFRCDPISEHNRLYWYRQTLGQGPEFLTYFQNEAQLEKSRLLSDRFSAERPKGSFSTLEIQRTEQGDSAMYLCASSNRTSGYNEQFFGPGTRLTVL.